This TCR beta chain stems from a study of CD8+ T cells in alopecia areata. The study, taken as a whole, reports: Clonality was higher in lesional than normal scalp, especially in alopecia totalis/universalis.

Treatment of the sample: oral pan-JAK inhibitor, 5-10 mg twice daily. The investigators collected lesional scalp punch biopsies and peripheral blood from alopecia areata patients. Sequencing used cDNA as its template, made by extracting RNA and reverse transcribing it. TCRdb's copy holds only in-frame clones and misses some; the assay was immunoSEQ multiplex PCR. In the table there are about 130,000 clones, around half of which are singletons. V lost 5 bases to trimming and J lost 6 bases, with 10 bases between them. Germline lookup yields CDR1 PRHDT and CDR2 FYEKMQ (reference sequence). The CDR3 totals 12 residues. Details on this clone: No antigen is known for it.

Sequencing used CD8+ T cells sorted from blood, obtained at week 4, from a patient treated with tofacitinib. This receptor was taken from a human donor with alopecia areata. The chain combines TRBV13 with TRBJ1-2; D is ambiguous. The DNA for the CDR3 is TGTGCCAGCAGCGCGGCGATCAATGGCTACACCTTC. Encoded protein: CASSAAINGYTF.